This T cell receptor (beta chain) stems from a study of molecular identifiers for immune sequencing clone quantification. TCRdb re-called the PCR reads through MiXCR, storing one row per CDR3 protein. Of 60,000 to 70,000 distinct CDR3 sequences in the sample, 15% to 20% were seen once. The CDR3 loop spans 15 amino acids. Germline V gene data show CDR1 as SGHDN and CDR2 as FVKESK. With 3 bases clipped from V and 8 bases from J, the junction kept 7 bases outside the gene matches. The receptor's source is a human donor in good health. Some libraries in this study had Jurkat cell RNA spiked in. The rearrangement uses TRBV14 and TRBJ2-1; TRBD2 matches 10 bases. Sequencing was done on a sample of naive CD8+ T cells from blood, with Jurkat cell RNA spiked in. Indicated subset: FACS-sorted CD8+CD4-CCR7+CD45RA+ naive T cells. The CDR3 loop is CASSQGAGGRYEQFF. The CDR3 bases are TGTGCCAGCAGCCAGGGAGCGGGAGGGCGGTATGAGCAGTTCTTC.